This TCR beta chain was sequenced in a study of T cell responses to AZD1222 COVID-19 vaccine. Trimming cost V 0 bases and J 1 base, with 12 bases left between them. From germline, CDR1 is SGHDN and CDR2 FVKESK. The CDR3 is 16 residues long. Generated by immunoSEQ multiplex PCR, the TCRdb table keeps only in-frame clones and is missing some. Of 85,000 to 110,000 clones in the sample, around 90% are singletons; the top ten hold roughly 20%. The V and J genes are TRBV14 and TRBJ2-5, with D hard to call. The sequencing here drew on peripheral blood, taken on day 0 of AZD1222 vaccination. The receptor was derived from an adult in good health. The CDR3 spells CASSQDSWASQETQYF. CDR3 coding DNA: TGTGCCAGCAGCCAAGACAGTTGGGCCTCCCAAGAGACCCAGTACTTC.